The 30 T cell receptor beta chains below were found in one sample sequenced in a study of T-cell reconstitution after alpha-beta-depleted transplantation in children. Unique molecular identifiers were incorporated into the prepared TCRbeta library. TCRdb used MiXCR to reprocess the PCR reads, holding one entry per CDR3 protein. There are 700,000 to 950,000 distinct CDR3 sequences in the sample; approximately 15% occur only once, and 5% lies in the top ten. The input for sequencing was PBMCs, mostly from graft donor cells, taken 360 days after TCRalphabeta/CD19-depleted stem cell transplant. The receptors stem from a male patient aged 10 to 17 who had a stem cell transplant for acute lymphoblastic leukemia, so the T cells may come from the graft donor.

The chain carries TRBV6-5 and TRBJ1-1; 9 bases agree with TRBD1. This CDR3 contains 19 residues. Germline V lookup: CDR1 MNHEY, CDR2 SVGAGI. The V segment lost 4 bases and the J segment 4 bases; nucleotides outside the gene matches: 19. CDR3 in amino acids: CASSSLSWDRVIWGTEAFF. In DNA, the CDR3 is TGTGCCAGCAGTTCCCTTTCATGGGACAGGGTTATATGGGGCACTGAAGCTTTCTTT.

This clonotype was recorded many times. The CDR3 reads CASSFWRGRTEAFF. CDR3 sequence (DNA): TGTGCCAGCAGTTTCTGGCGAGGAAGGACTGAAGCTTTCTTT. The V and J genes are TRBV27 and TRBJ1-1, with unresolved D. CDR1 MNHEY and CDR2 SMNVEV come from the germline V gene (reference sequence). Trimming took off 3 bases at V and 5 bases at J, with 13 bases between the two ends. The CDR3 contains 14 residues.

This clonotype turned up a few times. This chain uses TRBV20-1 with TRBJ1-2, with no clear D. CDR1 is DFQATT and CDR2 is SNEGSKA in the germline V gene (reference sequence). This CDR3 has 12 amino acids. The V and J ends lost 1 base and 3 bases respectively, with 6 bases between them. The CDR3 protein is CSARGVDYGYTF. In DNA form, the CDR3 reads TGCAGTGCTAGAGGGGTCGACTATGGCTACACCTTC.

This clonotype was observed a few times. The V gene is TRBV7-9, the J gene TRBJ1-2; no clear D gene. Trimming shortened V by 6 bases and J by 5 bases, and 10 bases separated the two germline ends. The germline CDR1 and CDR2 sequences are SEHNR and FQNEAQ (reference sequence). CDR3 size: 12 residues. As DNA, the CDR3 is TGTGCCAGCAGGATTTTACCATATGGCTACACCTTC. This encodes CASRILPYGYTF.

J is TRBJ1-1 and V is TRBV27; TRBD1 matches at 7 bases. V lost 3 bases and J lost 1; bases outside the gene matches: 8. CDR1 is MNHEY, CDR2 SMNVEV, per germline (reference sequence). This CDR3 spans 16 amino acids. This CDR3 is CASSLSRGLPNTEAFF. The CDR3 DNA reads TGTGCCAGCAGTTTGAGTAGGGGGCTACCGAACACTGAAGCTTTCTTT.

This clonotype occurred a few times. The chain is built from TRBV9 and TRBJ2-1; 9 bases fit TRBD2. Germline trimming cut 2 bases from V and 5 bases from J; bases unmatched to any gene: 11. Germline CDR1 and CDR2: SGDLS and YYNGEE. The length of the CDR3 is 17 residues. The chain's CDR3 is CASSVPVSGSLHNEQFF. CDR3 nucleotides: TGTGCCAGCAGCGTCCCCGTTAGCGGGAGTCTCCACAATGAGCAGTTCTTC.

This clonotype was counted many times. This chain joins TRBV6-5 and TRBJ1-2; D ambiguous. The V end lost 6 bases, the J end lost 5 bases, and 16 bases lay between the germline ends. The germline V gene has CDR1 MNHEY and CDR2 SVGAGI. This CDR3 contains 14 residues. In nucleotides, the CDR3 is TGTGCCAGCAGCCGCGGAGGTCAAGGGTATGGCTACACCTTC. Its translation: CASSRGGQGYGYTF.

The chain carries TRBV2 and TRBJ2-4; 9 bases line up with TRBD1. J gave up 9 bases and V 4 bases, and 7 bases lay outside the gene matches. From germline, CDR1 is SNHLY and CDR2 FYNNEI. The CDR3 contains 14 residues. DNA for the CDR3: TGTGCCAGCAGTGCCCAAGGACAGGGGAGCATTCAGTACTTC. Residues: CASSAQGQGSIQYF.

V and J are TRBV5-1 and TRBJ2-7, with 9 bases identical to TRBD2. The V gene's germline CDR1 is SGHRS and CDR2 YFSETQ. With V trimmed by 4 bases and J by 7 bases, 12 bases remained unmatched. This CDR3 comprises 15 residues. This chain's CDR3 is CASSPQTSGVWEQYF. For the CDR3, the DNA is TGCGCCAGCAGCCCTCAGACTAGCGGAGTGTGGGAGCAGTACTTC.

This clonotype was counted ten times or more. V gene TRBV4-2 combines with J gene TRBJ2-1; TRBD2 aligns across 8 bases. CDR1 and CDR2 from the germline V gene are LGHNA and YNFKEQ. There are 17 residues in the CDR3. Trimming at V came to 0 bases and at J to 4 bases, leaving 8 bases not matched to a gene. The CDR3 region is CASSQDPQRGPYNEQFF. CDR3 DNA sequence: TGTGCCAGCAGCCAAGACCCTCAGCGGGGGCCGTACAATGAGCAGTTCTTC.

V is TRBV5-1 and J is TRBJ2-7; D perhaps matches TRBD1 (6 bases). Germline V gives CDR1 SGHRS, CDR2 YFSETQ. The CDR3 runs 19 residues. Deletions cut 2 bases from V and 6 bases from J, with 30 bases between. The CDR3 coding sequence is TGCGCCAGCAGCTTTCCCCCCGCCACGGGGACATTGGGGTCTACCGAGCAGTACTTC. It encodes CASSFPPATGTLGSTEQYF.

This clonotype showed up just a few times. The chain recombines TRBV28 with TRBJ2-3, with 8 bases identical to TRBD2. V dropped 11 bases and J dropped 3; count of bases not matched to a gene: 16. Germline loops: CDR1 MDHEN, CDR2 SYDVKM. The CDR3 is made up of 16 amino acids. Here the CDR3 DNA reads TGTGCCGCCCAGTCCCCACTCGGGACTAGTACAGATACGCAGTATTTT. This codes for CAAQSPLGTSTDTQYF.

This sequence joins TRBV11-2 and TRBJ2-5; 8 positions agree with TRBD2. V dropped 4 bases and J dropped 7; count of bases not matched to a gene: 20. CDR3 size: 18 residues. Germline V gene sequence: CDR1 SGHAT, CDR2 FQNNGV. The CDR3 is CASSSRLARLSEGGTQYF. In DNA, the CDR3 is TGTGCCAGCAGCTCTCGACTAGCGCGCTTGAGTGAGGGTGGGACCCAGTACTTC. Together with reference TRBV11-2 and TRBJ2-5, the CDR3 gives the full variable domain: EAGVAQSPRYKIIEKRQSVAFWCNPISGHATLYWYQQILGQGPKLLIQFQNNGVVDDSQLPKDRFSAERLKGVDSTLKIQPAKLEDSAVYLCASSSRLARLSEGGTQYFGPGTRLLVL.

In its sample, this clonotype was seen a few times. The chain joins TRBV27 to TRBJ2-7; no clear D. V lost 5 bases, J lost 0 bases, and 8 bases lay in between. Germline-derived CDR1 and CDR2 are MNHEY and SMNVEV (reference sequence). The CDR3 is made up of 13 amino acids. In DNA form, the CDR3 reads TGTGCCAGCAGTCGACCCAGCTCCTACGAGCAGTACTTC. Residues: CASSRPSSYEQYF.

The chain is built from TRBV25-1 and TRBJ2-7; no firm D call. The V end was cut by 3 bases, the J end by 5 bases, with 14 bases between. Germline V gene sequence: CDR1 MGHDK, CDR2 SYGVNS. The CDR3 runs 14 residues. Here the CDR3 reads CASSDSRPSDEQYF. For the CDR3, the DNA is TGTGCCAGCAGTGACTCCCGACCCTCGGACGAGCAGTACTTC.

This rearrangement joins TRBV6-5 to TRBJ2-7, with D perhaps TRBD2 (6 bases). V lost 0 bases, J lost 2 bases, and 17 bases lay in between. The germline V gene encodes CDR1 MNHEY and CDR2 SVGAGI. The CDR3 contains 17 residues. Here the CDR3 reads CASSYSDSAGPPYEQYF. The CDR3 DNA is TGTGCCAGCAGTTACTCGGACTCGGCGGGACCACCCTACGAGCAGTACTTC.

This clonotype has more than one count but fewer than ten. V and J are TRBV18 and TRBJ2-5; D uncertain. This CDR3 has 14 residues. Trimming stripped 1 base from V and 2 bases from J, with 8 bases between. The V gene's germline CDR1 is KGHSH and CDR2 LQKENI. Here the CDR3 DNA reads TGTGCCAGCTCACCACAGGGCCGTCAAGAGACCCAGTACTTC. Translating gives CASSPQGRQETQYF.

The CDR3 reads CSLNGQGHYNEQFF. The CDR3 DNA reads TGCAGCCTTAATGGCCAGGGGCATTACAATGAGCAGTTCTTC. The chain recombines TRBV29-1 with TRBJ2-1, with D possibly TRBD1 on 6 matching bases. This CDR3 contains 14 residues. CDR1 is SQVTM, CDR2 ANQGSEA, per germline. The germline V and J ends were trimmed by 8 bases and 4 bases, with 18 bases remaining between them.

This clonotype was counted only a few times. The chain couples TRBV9 to TRBJ2-1; D might be TRBD2 (6 bases). The CDR3 loop spans 14 amino acids. V was pared by 1 base and J by 6 bases, with 11 bases between. Germline-derived CDR1 and CDR2 are SGDLS and YYNGEE. In nucleotides, the CDR3 is TGTGCCAGCAGCGTAACCGGGAGAGCCAATGAGCAGTTCTTC. Protein product: CASSVTGRANEQFF.

This clonotype has only a few counts. V and J are TRBV29-1 and TRBJ1-1; tentatively, D is TRBD1 (5 bases). V lost 6 bases and J lost 0, with 20 bases in between. The CDR3 extends over 16 amino acids. Germline CDR1 SQVTM, CDR2 ANQGSEA. The CDR3 sequence is CSVLGTLKTMNTEAFF. CDR3 in DNA: TGCAGCGTGCTCGGGACCCTAAAGACGATGAACACTGAAGCTTTCTTT. Using reference TRBV29-1 and TRBJ1-1 for the parts outside the CDR3, the full variable domain is SAVISQKPSRDICQRGTSLTIQCQVDSQVTMMFWYRQQPGQSLTLIATANQGSEATYESGFVIDKFPISRPNLTFSTLTVSNMSPEDSSIYLCSVLGTLKTMNTEAFFGQGTRLTVV.

The chain combines TRBV4-2 with TRBJ2-7, with TRBD1 matching 11 bases. The germline V gene has CDR1 LGHNA and CDR2 YNFKEQ. Trimming took 4 bases from V and 4 from J; bases not matched to a gene: 6. The length of the CDR3 is 15 residues. CDR3 residues: CASSPGTGGYYEQYF. The CDR3 DNA follows: TGTGCCAGCAGCCCTGGGACAGGGGGGTATTACGAGCAGTACTTC.

CDR3 sequence (DNA): TGTGCCAGCTCACCAAGTTTTGCGATTGAAGAGACCCAGTACTTC. This translates into CASSPSFAIEETQYF. The chain employs TRBV18 and TRBJ2-5, with D hard to call. The germline gives CDR1 KGHSH, CDR2 LQKENI. This CDR3 has 15 residues. Trimming took off 2 bases at V and 3 bases at J, with 13 bases between the two ends. Full variable domain (remainder filled in from reference TRBV18 and TRBJ2-5): NAGVMQNPRHLVRRRGQEARLRCSPMKGHSHVYWYRQLPEEGLKFMVYLQKENIIDESGMPKERFSAEFPKEGPSILRIQQVVRGDSAAYFCASSPSFAIEETQYFGPGTRLLVL.

This chain joins TRBV5-1 and TRBJ1-4; D unclear. CDR1 is SGHRS and CDR2 is YFSETQ in the germline V gene. The V and J ends lost 4 bases and 0 bases respectively, with 16 bases between them. The CDR3 consists of 17 residues. CDR3 in DNA: TGCGCCAGCAGCCCTCTACCGTCAGATGCAACTAATGAAAAACTGTTTTTT. It translates to CASSPLPSDATNEKLFF. The whole variable domain, remainder taken from reference TRBV5-1 and TRBJ1-4, is KAGVTQTPRYLIKTRGQQVTLSCSPISGHRSVSWYQQTPGQGLQFLFEYFSETQRNKGNFPGRFSGRQFSNSRSEMNVSTLELGDSALYLCASSPLPSDATNEKLFFGSGTQLSVL.

The chain couples TRBV4-2 to TRBJ2-1; 9 bases line up with TRBD2. The CDR3 runs 13 residues. V was pared by 11 bases and J by 0 bases, with 2 bases of the junction left unmatched. Germline V gene lookup returns CDR1 LGHNA and CDR2 YNFKEQ. This chain's CDR3 is CAVGLASYNEQFF. CDR3 coding DNA: TGTGCCGTGGGACTAGCCTCCTACAATGAGCAGTTCTTC.

The chain links TRBV27 to TRBJ2-3, with D possibly TRBD1 on 5 matching bases. V dropped 3 bases and J dropped 3 bases, with 7 bases sitting between them. The CDR3 is 13 residues long. The germline gives CDR1 MNHEY, CDR2 SMNVEV (reference sequence). The CDR3 region is CASSLTATDTQYF. The CDR3 bases are TGTGCCAGCAGTTTGACAGCTACAGATACGCAGTATTTT.

The chain joins TRBV6-5 to TRBJ2-1; TRBD1 might be the D (6 bases). The CDR3 is 13 amino acids. Germline V lookup: CDR1 MNHEY, CDR2 SVGAGI. V was cut by 2 bases and J by 10 bases, with 12 bases left in between. The DNA of the CDR3 is TGTGCCAGCAGTTACAGCAGGGGCAGAGAGCAGTTCTTC. Protein product: CASSYSRGREQFF.

J is TRBJ1-2 and V is TRBV7-8; 11 positions agree with TRBD1. V shed 1 base and J 4 bases; nucleotides not matched to a gene: 8. Germline CDR1 and CDR2: SGHVS and FQNEAQ. The CDR3 is made up of 17 amino acids. This chain's CDR3 is CASSLGTGGLRSYGYTF. CDR3 DNA sequence: TGTGCCAGCAGCTTAGGGACAGGGGGCCTAAGATCCTATGGCTACACCTTC.

The CDR3 protein is CASSLSLWETQYF. The CDR3 DNA sequence: TGTGCCAGCAGTCTCTCCCTCTGGGAGACCCAGTACTTC. The rearrangement joins TRBV27 to TRBJ2-5; no clear D gene. Trimming pared 5 bases from V and 5 bases from J, leaving 12 bases between. The CDR3 runs to 13 residues. Per germline, CDR1 MNHEY and CDR2 SMNVEV (reference sequence).

In this sample, this clonotype turned up a few times. The J gene is TRBJ2-3, the V gene TRBV11-1; tentatively, D is TRBD2 (6 bases). V gave up 5 bases and J gave up 5 bases, with 26 bases separating them. Per the germline V gene, CDR1 is SGHAT and CDR2 is FQDESV (reference sequence). The CDR3 covers 18 residues. Here the CDR3 reads CASSQRWAEDYLGDTQYF. The CDR3 region has the DNA TGTGCCAGCAGCCAAAGATGGGCAGAGGACTATTTGGGAGATACGCAGTATTTT.

This clonotype appeared a few times. This chain uses TRBV24-1 with TRBJ1-2; D is perhaps TRBD1 (5 bases). The V gene's germline CDR1 is KGHDR and CDR2 SFDVKD. Trimming took off 4 bases at V and 4 bases at J, with 12 bases between the two ends. The CDR3 totals 14 residues. CDR3 DNA sequence: TGTGCCACCAGTGACAGCAGGGAGGTCTATGGCTACACCTTC. It yields the protein CATSDSREVYGYTF.